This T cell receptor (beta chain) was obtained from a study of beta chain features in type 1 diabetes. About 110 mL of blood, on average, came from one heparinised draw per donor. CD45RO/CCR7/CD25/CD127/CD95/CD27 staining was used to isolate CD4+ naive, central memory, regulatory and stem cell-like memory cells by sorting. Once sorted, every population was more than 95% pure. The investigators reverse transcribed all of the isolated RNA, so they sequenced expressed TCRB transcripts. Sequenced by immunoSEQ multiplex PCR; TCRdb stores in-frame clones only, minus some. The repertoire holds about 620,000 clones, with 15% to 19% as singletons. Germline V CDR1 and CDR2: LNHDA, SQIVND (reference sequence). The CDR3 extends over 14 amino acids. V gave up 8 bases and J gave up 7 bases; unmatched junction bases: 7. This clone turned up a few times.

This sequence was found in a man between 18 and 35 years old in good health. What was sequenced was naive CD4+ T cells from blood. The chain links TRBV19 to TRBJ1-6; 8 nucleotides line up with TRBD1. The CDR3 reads CASDGRQGNSPLHF. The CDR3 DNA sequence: TGTGCCAGTGATGGGAGACAGGGGAATTCACCCCTCCACTTT.